This record concerns one T cell receptor (beta chain) sequence. Its specificity is not known. V lost 0 bases and J lost 0, with 16 bases in between. Germline CDR1 and CDR2: MGHRA and YSYEKL. The CDR3 contains 18 residues. TCRdb's table, derived via immunoSEQ multiplex PCR, lists solely in-frame clones and lacks some. This table holds tens of thousands of clones, 76% found once. The sample is drawn from a study of OX40 agonist ivuxolimab in advanced cancers. Overall study: Partial responses were seen in three patients, one with hepatocellular carcinoma and two with cutaneous melanoma.

Study-level findings and limits: CD4+ T cells averaged fewer expanded clones than CD8+ T cells. Nonresponders included some who also had low normalized T-cell clonal expansion.

Sequenced here: CD4+ or CD8+ T cells sorted from blood, sampled in a trial of the OX40 agonist ivuxolimab. This rearrangement joins TRBV4-1 to TRBJ2-3, with D possibly being TRBD2 (5 bases). The source of this sequence is an adult with an advanced solid tumor such as melanoma, head and neck, liver or kidney cancer. The CDR3, as DNA: TGCGCCAGCAGCCAAGAATTCGGAGGTCTTTCTAGCACAGATACGCAGTATTTT. Its translation is CASSQEFGGLSSTDTQYF.